This T cell receptor (beta chain) comes out of a study of blood T cell repertoires in COVID-19. The assay was immunoSEQ multiplex PCR, and TCRdb's table has in-frame clones only and misses some. The table shows 190,000 or so clones, with around 91% occurring only once. Specimen: peripheral blood. This receptor was identified in a man aged 50 to 60 with acute or convalescent COVID-19.

CDR3 region: CASSPRGPETEAFF. The DNA for the CDR3 is TGTGCCAGCTCACCACGGGGCCCGGAGACTGAAGCTTTCTTT. This chain connects TRBV18 to TRBJ1-1; D perhaps matches TRBD1 (5 bases). V was pared by 1 base and J by 5 bases, with 11 bases between. This CDR3 is built from 14 residues. CDR1 KGHSH and CDR2 LQKENI come from the germline V gene.